One sample yielded the 14 T cell receptor beta chains listed below, sequenced in a study of blood T cell repertoires in COVID-19. Sequencing used immunoSEQ multiplex PCR; TCRdb keeps in-frame clones, though not all of them. The table includes 200,000 to 300,000 clones, about 85% detected once. Sequences were obtained from peripheral blood. The receptors shown here come from a man aged 55-75 years with acute or convalescent COVID-19.

A few counts support this clone. The DNA for the CDR3 is TGTGCCAGCAGCCAGACGGGACAGGGGAGCGGCTACACCTTC. As protein: CASSQTGQGSGYTF. The V and J genes are TRBV11-2 and TRBJ1-2; 10 bases match TRBD1. V shed 5 bases and J 8 bases; nucleotides not matched to a gene: 8. This CDR3 spans 14 amino acids. Germline V gene lookup returns CDR1 SGHAT and CDR2 FQNNGV.

The chain links TRBV14 to TRBJ2-5; 7 bases map to TRBD2. Germline V gene lookup returns CDR1 SGHDN and CDR2 FVKESK. This CDR3 contains 15 residues. V was clipped by 1 base and J by 4 bases; unmatched bases: 6. CDR3 DNA sequence: TGTGCCAGCAGCCAAGGGGAGGGACTTTTAGAGACCCAGTACTTC. Protein sequence: CASSQGEGLLETQYF.

V is TRBV18 and J is TRBJ2-7; D is ambiguous. The CDR3 loop spans 14 amino acids. The germline gives CDR1 KGHSH, CDR2 LQKENI. Trimming took 1 base from V and 0 from J, leaving 7 bases between them. In DNA, the CDR3 is TGTGCCAGCTCACCACTAAGGAGCTCCTACGAGCAGTACTTC. Translating gives CASSPLRSSYEQYF.

This clone was seen just once. The V call is TRBV7-2, the J call TRBJ1-4; TRBD1 matches 7 bases. Germline-derived CDR1 and CDR2 are SGHTA and FQGNSA. The ends lost 5 bases at V and 3 bases at J; junction bases unmatched: 6. CDR3 length equals 15 residues. CDR3 sequence reads: CASSAPGGANEKLFF. CDR3 DNA: TGTGCCAGCAGCGCCCCAGGGGGAGCTAATGAAAAACTGTTTTTT.

The chain is built from TRBV7-9 and TRBJ2-7, with 11 bases matching TRBD2. Unmatched junction bases numbered 6, after V lost 6 bases and J lost 5 bases. CDR3 length equals 14 residues. Looked up from germline, CDR1 is SEHNR and CDR2 is FQNEAQ (reference sequence). The CDR3 nucleotides are TGTGCCAGCAGGCCGGGACTAGCGGATCACGAGCAGTACTTC. As protein: CASRPGLADHEQYF.

In its sample, this clone was seen a few times. J is TRBJ1-6 and V is TRBV19; TRBD1 matches 7 bases. Germline values: CDR1 LNHDA, CDR2 SQIVND (reference sequence). The J segment lost 10 bases and the V segment lost 5 bases, leaving 14 bases of the junction unmatched. The CDR3 is 16 residues long. CDR3 sequence (DNA): TGTGCCAGTAGTCTATGGTCGACAGGGATGTACTCACCCCTCCACTTT. Translated, it gives CASSLWSTGMYSPLHF.

This clone was recorded only once. This sequence joins TRBV25-1 and TRBJ1-3, with a weak D call TRBD1 (6 bases). Germline V lookup: CDR1 MGHDK, CDR2 SYGVNS. This CDR3 has 14 residues. V was clipped by 3 bases and J by 3 bases, with 9 bases between them. Written as DNA, the CDR3 is TGTGCCAGCAGTGACACAGGGCGTGGAAACACCATATATTTT. Its protein is CASSDTGRGNTIYF.

The V gene is TRBV6-6, the J gene TRBJ2-3, with TRBD2 matching 9 bases. The V segment lost 2 bases and the J segment 4 bases; nucleotides outside the gene matches: 4. This CDR3 has 15 residues. Germline V CDR1 and CDR2: MNHNY, SVGAGI (reference sequence). In DNA form, the CDR3 reads TGTGCCAGCAGTTACGGCGCGGGGGGGGCAGATACGCAGTATTTT. Protein: CASSYGAGGADTQYF.

The V and J genes are TRBV19 and TRBJ2-5; 7 bases line up with TRBD1. The CDR3 is 14 amino acids. Germline assignment: CDR1 LNHDA and CDR2 SQIVND (reference sequence). Losses at the gene ends were 7 bases for V and 3 bases for J; bases not matched to a gene: 8. In nucleotides, the CDR3 is TGTGCCAGTAAAAGGGACAGCCTAAAAGAGACCCAGTACTTC. This sequence encodes CASKRDSLKETQYF.

This sequence joins TRBV6-1 and TRBJ2-1; D call uncertain. The CDR3 contains 12 residues. CDR1 is MNHNS, CDR2 SASEGT, per germline. Trimming cost V 0 bases and J 7 bases, with 4 bases left between them. Written as DNA, the CDR3 is TGTGCCAGCAGTGAAGCCGGTAATGAGCAGTTCTTC. Protein product: CASSEAGNEQFF.

This clone was found a few times. The chain couples TRBV28 to TRBJ1-1; D gene unclear. Germline-derived CDR1 and CDR2 are MDHEN and SYDVKM. The CDR3 runs 16 residues. V lost 4 bases and J 6 bases, leaving 21 bases between the germline ends. The CDR3 loop is CASSSVRTGWVAEAFF. The CDR3 DNA follows: TGTGCCAGCAGTTCCGTCAGGACGGGGTGGGTAGCTGAAGCTTTCTTT.

The chain employs TRBV3-1 (or the pseudogene TRBV3-2) and TRBJ1-1, with D tentatively TRBD1 (6 bases). The V gene lost 4 bases and the J gene lost 8 bases, with 17 bases spanning the gap. In germline, CDR1 is LGHDT, CDR2 YNNKEL (reference sequence). The length of the CDR3 is 14 residues. CDR3 residues: CASSPTGTHPEAFF. The CDR3 DNA reads TGTGCCAGCAGCCCCACAGGGACCCACCCCGAAGCTTTCTTT.

This chain joins TRBV6-2 or TRBV6-3 and TRBJ2-1; tentative D call: TRBD1 (5 bases). The CDR3 totals 14 residues. Trimming stripped 2 bases from V and 9 bases from J, with 14 bases between. The germline V gene encodes CDR1 MNHEY and CDR2 SVGEGT. The CDR3 loop is CASSYPGPFTEQFF. Here the CDR3 DNA reads TGTGCCAGCAGTTACCCAGGGCCCTTTACTGAGCAGTTCTTC.

This chain connects TRBV2 to TRBJ2-2, with D possibly being TRBD1 (5 bases). Trimming cost V 7 bases and J 2 bases, with 14 bases left between them. Germline CDR1 and CDR2: SNHLY and FYNNEI. The CDR3 has 15 residues. CDR3 protein: CASNGRAFNTGELFF. The CDR3 DNA reads TGTGCCAGCAACGGCAGGGCCTTCAACACCGGGGAGCTGTTTTTT. The complete variable domain, with remaining parts taken from reference TRBV2 and TRBJ2-2, reads EPEVTQTPSHQVTQMGQEVILRCVPISNHLYFYWYRQILGQKVEFLVSFYNNEISEKSEIFDDQFSVERPDGSNFTLKIRSTKLEDSAMYFCASNGRAFNTGELFFGEGSRLTVL.